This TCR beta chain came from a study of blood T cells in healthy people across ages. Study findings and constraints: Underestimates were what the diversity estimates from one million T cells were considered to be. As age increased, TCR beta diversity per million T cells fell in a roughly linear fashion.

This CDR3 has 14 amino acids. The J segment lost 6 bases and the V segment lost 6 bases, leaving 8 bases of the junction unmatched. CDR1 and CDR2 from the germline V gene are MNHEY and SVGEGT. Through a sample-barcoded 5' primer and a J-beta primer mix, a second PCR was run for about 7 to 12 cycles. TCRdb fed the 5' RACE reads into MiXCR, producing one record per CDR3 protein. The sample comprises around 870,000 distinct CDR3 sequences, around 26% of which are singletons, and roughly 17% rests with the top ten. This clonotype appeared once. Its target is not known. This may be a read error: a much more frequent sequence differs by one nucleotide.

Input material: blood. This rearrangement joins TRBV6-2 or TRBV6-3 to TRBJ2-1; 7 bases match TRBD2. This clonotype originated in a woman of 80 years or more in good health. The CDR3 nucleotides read TGTGCCAGCAGCCCTGGACTAGGTTGCAATGAGCAGTTCTTC. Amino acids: CASSPGLGCNEQFF.